Each of the 16 T cell receptor beta chains below was sequenced from the same sample in a study of cytomegalovirus exposure and HLA in healthy donors. The PCR was carried out with 60 Vbeta primers and 13 Jbeta primers. TCRdb's table, derived via immunoSEQ multiplex PCR, lists solely in-frame clones and lacks some. This table holds under 200,000 clones, roughly 80% found once. Source material: PBMCs. The receptors were sampled from a woman aged 18-30 years in good health and CMV-seronegative.

This clone was recorded only once. The chain carries TRBV29-1 and TRBJ2-7; TRBD1 matches at 9 bases. The V gene end was trimmed by 6 bases and the J gene end by 4 bases; junction bases not matched to a gene: 1. The germline V gene encodes CDR1 SQVTM and CDR2 ANQGSEA. The CDR3 is made up of 11 amino acids. The CDR3 sequence: CSVTGGYEQYF. The CDR3 DNA sequence: TGCAGCGTGACAGGGGGGTACGAGCAGTACTTC.

The chain employs TRBV6-1 and TRBJ2-3; D remains unclear. CDR1 and CDR2 (germline): MNHNS, SASEGT. V gave up 5 bases and J gave up 0 bases, with 3 bases separating them. CDR3 size: 12 residues. CDR3 in amino acids: CASSSSTDTQYF. The CDR3 DNA reads as TGTGCCAGCAGTTCTAGCACAGATACGCAGTATTTT.

On this clone: A junction end diverges from the germline sequence, so it may reflect a read error. The rearrangement uses TRBV2 and TRBJ2-4, with a possible D match to TRBD1 (5 bases). Germline CDR1 reads SNHLY; CDR2 reads FYNNEI. The CDR3 is 14 residues long. CDR3 in amino acids: CASSELGVENTQYF. The CDR3 region has the DNA TGTGCCAGCAGTGAATTAGGGGTAGAAAACACTCAGTACTTC.

The rearrangement uses TRBV2 and TRBJ2-7; tentatively, D is TRBD2 (5 bases). The CDR3 length is 14 residues. V was trimmed by 0 bases and J by 3 bases, leaving 9 bases between them. The germline CDR1 and CDR2 sequences are SNHLY and FYNNEI. For the CDR3, the DNA is TGTGCCAGCAGTGAAGCGCTCCGGGGCTACGAGCAGTACTTC. This translates into CASSEALRGYEQYF.

The rearrangement uses TRBV28 and TRBJ1-3; a weak D match, TRBD1 (5 bases). The germline CDR1 and CDR2 sequences are MDHEN and SYDVKM. The CDR3 covers 17 residues. V was trimmed by 4 bases and J by 0 bases, leaving 16 bases between them. The CDR3 nucleotides read TGTGCCAGCAGTTCCCCCGGGACTTTAAGCTCTGGAAACACCATATATTTT. Its protein product is CASSSPGTLSSGNTIYF. The complete variable domain, with remaining parts taken from reference TRBV28 and TRBJ1-3, reads DVKVTQSSRYLVKRTGEKVFLECVQDMDHENMFWYRQDPGLGLRLIYFSYDVKMKEKGDIPEGYSVSREKKERFSLILESASTNQTSMYLCASSSPGTLSSGNTIYFGEGSWLTVV.

V is TRBV5-1 and J is TRBJ1-4; weak D call: TRBD1 (5 bases). V was pared by 0 bases and J by 4 bases, with 13 bases between. Germline loops: CDR1 SGHRS, CDR2 YFSETQ. This CDR3 has 16 residues. CDR3 residues: CASSLDPGLFNEKLFF. For the CDR3, the DNA is TGCGCCAGCAGCTTGGACCCAGGGCTCTTTAATGAAAAACTGTTTTTT. The full variable domain, in which reference TRBV5-1 and TRBJ1-4 provide the parts outside the CDR3, is KAGVTQTPRYLIKTRGQQVTLSCSPISGHRSVSWYQQTPGQGLQFLFEYFSETQRNKGNFPGRFSGRQFSNSRSEMNVSTLELGDSALYLCASSLDPGLFNEKLFFGSGTQLSVL.

As for this clone: A read error may account for a junction end that differs from germline. The chain couples TRBV4-2 to TRBJ2-7, with 8 bases matching TRBD2. The CDR3 totals 17 residues. Germline V gene data show CDR1 as LGHNA and CDR2 as YNFKEQ. The CDR3 protein is CASSQETGRAFSSEQYF. The CDR3 DNA sequence: TGTGCCAGCAGCCAAGAGACCGGGAGGGCCTTCTCCTCCGAGCAGTACTTC.

The chain is built from TRBV28 and TRBJ2-7, with 10 bases identical to TRBD1. Trimming took 9 bases from V and 3 from J; bases not matched to a gene: 11. Germline V lookup: CDR1 MDHEN, CDR2 SYDVKM. This CDR3 has 15 amino acids. CDR3 coding DNA: TGTGCCAGTCAGTCCGGGACAGGGGCAATCTACGAGCAGTACTTC. This codes for CASQSGTGAIYEQYF.

The chain recombines TRBV5-1 with TRBJ1-2; 8 positions match TRBD1. Germline CDR1 and CDR2: SGHRS and YFSETQ. Trimming removed 4 bases from V and 8 bases from J; junction bases left unmatched: 7. CDR3 size: 13 residues. The CDR3, as DNA: TGCGCCAGCAGCGTGACAGGGGCTAAGGGCTACACCTTC. It specifies CASSVTGAKGYTF.

The chain is built from TRBV9 and TRBJ2-3, with 8 bases fitting TRBD2. The CDR3 is 17 amino acids. Germline V gene lookup returns CDR1 SGDLS and CDR2 YYNGEE. The V and J ends lost 3 bases and 2 bases, in that order; junction bases with no gene match: 11. CDR3 sequence reads: CASSAGLAEFFTDTQYF. CDR3 DNA: TGTGCCAGCAGCGCCGGACTAGCCGAATTCTTCACAGATACGCAGTATTTT.

This chain uses TRBV6-6 with TRBJ2-7, with 12 nucleotides matching TRBD1. This CDR3 has 15 amino acids. Germline V CDR1 and CDR2: MNHNY, SVGAGI (reference sequence). The V gene end was trimmed by 5 bases and the J gene end by 5 bases; junction bases not matched to a gene: 7. This CDR3 reads CASSGSGTGGDEQYF. CDR3 sequence (DNA): TGTGCCAGCAGTGGATCCGGGACAGGGGGCGACGAGCAGTACTTC.

The V call is TRBV27, the J call TRBJ2-3, with 8 bases identical to TRBD2. Germline V CDR1 and CDR2: MNHEY, SMNVEV (reference sequence). The V segment lost 0 bases and the J segment 5 bases; nucleotides outside the gene matches: 7. This CDR3 region has 16 residues. CDR3 in DNA: TGTGCCAGCAGTTTATCGGGAGCGGGAGAACGAGATACGCAGTATTTT. Translation: CASSLSGAGERDTQYF.

The V and J genes are TRBV6-5 and TRBJ2-3, with 8 bases matching TRBD2. CDR1 and CDR2 from the germline V gene are MNHEY and SVGAGI. The junction had 7 bases not matched to a gene; V was cut back by 6 bases and J by 2 bases. The CDR3 spans 15 residues. The CDR3 spells CASRWREVLTDTQYF. As DNA, the CDR3 is TGTGCCAGCAGGTGGCGGGAGGTTCTCACAGATACGCAGTATTTT.

The gene calls are TRBV18 and TRBJ1-2; D may be TRBD1 (5 bases). Deletions cut 5 bases from V and 3 bases from J, with 16 bases between. The CDR3 runs to 15 residues. Germline CDR1 and CDR2: KGHSH and LQKENI. The CDR3: CASSSSRGWDYGYTF. The CDR3 DNA is TGTGCCAGCTCATCATCCCGGGGGTGGGACTATGGCTACACCTTC.

The rearrangement links TRBV7-9 to TRBJ2-5, with D possibly matching TRBD1 (7 bases). Germline assignment: CDR1 SEHNR and CDR2 FQNEAQ (reference sequence). V was trimmed by 2 bases and J by 3 bases, leaving 13 bases between them. The CDR3 is 15 amino acids. The CDR3 sequence: CASSLPTGRKETQYF. DNA of the CDR3: TGTGCCAGCAGCTTACCGACAGGGAGGAAAGAGACCCAGTACTTC.

This clone has only a few counts. This CDR3 reads CAWRRAYEQYF. The CDR3 coding sequence is TGTGCCTGGAGGAGGGCGTACGAGCAGTACTTC. The chain links TRBV7-3 to TRBJ2-7; D is possibly TRBD2 (6 bases). This CDR3 is 11 amino acids long. Trimming took off 11 bases at V and 4 bases at J, with 12 bases between the two ends. Germline loops: CDR1 SGHTA, CDR2 FQGTGA.